This is a list of T cell receptor beta chains from one sample in a study of T cells expressing NK-cell markers. TCRdb re-called the 5' RACE reads, yielding one record per CDR3 amino acid sequence without DNA. This sample contains 450,000 to 600,000 distinct CDR3 sequences. The specimen was blood T cells: a sorted CD56 or NKG2C T cell subset, CD4+ or CD8+ T cells, or bulk PBMC T cells (not recorded which). All receptors come from a young man in good health. Each CDR3 is given with its conserved first and last residue. Each record gives: J gene, V gene, CDR3 protein.

j_call: TRBJ1-4
v_call: TRBV2
cdr3_aa: CASSEGKSVSEKLFF

j_call: TRBJ2-1
v_call: TRBV4-3
cdr3_aa: CASSQVVGGYNEQFF

j_call: TRBJ2-5
v_call: TRBV5-6
cdr3_aa: CASSLDGPGPQETQYF

j_call: TRBJ2-5
v_call: TRBV5-1
cdr3_aa: CASSWGGGRIQETQYF

j_call: TRBJ2-3
v_call: TRBV12-3/TRBV12-4
cdr3_aa: CASSSRLAGRTDTQYF

j_call: TRBJ2-1
v_call: TRBV10-2
cdr3_aa: CASREKLAEQFF

j_call: TRBJ2-1
v_call: TRBV12-3/TRBV12-4
cdr3_aa: CASSFFAGGTSAYNEQFF

j_call: TRBJ1-6
v_call: TRBV10-3
cdr3_aa: CAIRTGGADNSPLHF

j_call: TRBJ2-7
v_call: TRBV5-1
cdr3_aa: CASSLASAAYEQYF

j_call: TRBJ2-3
v_call: TRBV27
cdr3_aa: CASSLVAGVSTDTQYF

j_call: TRBJ2-1
v_call: TRBV4-3
cdr3_aa: CASSLGTSPNEQFF

j_call: TRBJ2-3
v_call: TRBV3-1
cdr3_aa: CASSQAKRVRDTQYF

j_call: TRBJ2-2
v_call: TRBV20-1
cdr3_aa: CSASLPGLGNTGELFF

j_call: TRBJ2-5
v_call: TRBV16
cdr3_aa: CASSYDPLLDKETQYF

j_call: TRBJ1-3
v_call: TRBV5-1
cdr3_aa: CASSPLASGNTIYF

j_call: TRBJ2-7
v_call: TRBV7-2
cdr3_aa: CASSPSGQHSYEQYF